The next 26 T cell receptor beta chains were all read from a single sample in a study of lung T cells in sarcoidosis with Löfgren's syndrome. TCRdb re-analysed the reads in MiXCR, keeping a single row per CDR3 protein. The sample records fewer than 80,000 distinct CDR3 sequences, approximately 21% being singletons. Sequencing was performed on CD4+ T cells from PBMCs. Receptors originate from a human donor with sarcoidosis (Löfgren's syndrome or another form), or a control subject (not recorded which).

This chain joins TRBV19 and TRBJ2-7; D may be TRBD2 (5 bases). CDR3 length equals 13 residues. Germline V gene lookup returns CDR1 LNHDA and CDR2 SQIVND (reference sequence). Between the trimmed V and J ends, which lost 9 bases and 7 bases, there was a span of 19 bases. CDR3 bases: TGTGCCAGCTCCGTCCACCCCCCGGGGGAGCAGTACGTC. Protein: CASSVHPPGEQYV.

This sequence joins TRBV7-2 and TRBJ2-1; D gene uncertain. CDR3 length: 15 residues. Trimming took 1 base from V and 0 from J, leaving 7 bases between them. Germline assignment: CDR1 SGHTA and CDR2 FQGNSA. The CDR3: CASSLDYYSYNEQFF. Written as DNA, the CDR3 is TGTGCCAGCAGCTTAGACTATTACTCCTACAATGAGCAGTTCTTC.

The table lists this clonotype with many counts. The V call is TRBV4-2, the J call TRBJ1-1; TRBD1 is a possible D gene (5 bases). CDR3 length: 16 amino acids. Germline CDR1 LGHNA, CDR2 YNFKEQ. V lost 0 bases and J 4 bases, leaving 15 bases between the germline ends. This chain's CDR3 is CASSQDFRGESTEAFF. For the CDR3, the DNA is TGTGCCAGCAGCCAAGATTTTAGAGGGGAGAGCACTGAAGCTTTCTTT.

On this clonotype: A much larger clone differs by one base, so this may be a read error. Likely a read error: the CDR3 ends without its conserved phenylalanine or tryptophan. The chain uses TRBV6-1 and TRBJ2-3, with TRBD2 identical over 9 bases. The CDR3 runs 12 residues. Germline-derived CDR1 and CDR2 are MNHNS and SASEGT. The V and J ends lost 7 bases and 12 bases, in that order; junction bases with no gene match: 8. The CDR3 reads CASTPSGTPQYS. The CDR3, as DNA: TGTGCCAGCACCCCTAGCGGGACTCCCCAGTATTCT.

This clonotype was seen ten or more times. The chain uses TRBV12-3 or TRBV12-4 and TRBJ1-4; D gene ambiguous. The V and J ends lost 6 bases and 2 bases respectively, with 19 bases between them. CDR3 length: 17 amino acids. The CDR3 sequence is CASSARNPGLTNEKLFF. For the CDR3, the DNA is TGTGCCAGCAGCGCGAGAAACCCGGGCCTTACTAATGAAAAACTGTTTTTT.

The chain joins TRBV30 to TRBJ1-2, with unresolved D. CDR3 length: 13 amino acids. V shed 2 bases and J shed 2 bases, with 9 bases lying between them. CDR1 is GTSNPN and CDR2 is SVGIG in the germline V gene (reference sequence). The CDR3 sequence is CAWSLGINYGYTF. The CDR3 nucleotides read TGTGCCTGGAGTCTAGGAATAAACTATGGCTACACCTTC.

The chain joins TRBV28 to TRBJ2-7, with 8 bases matching TRBD2. CDR3 length equals 12 residues. With 6 bases clipped from V and 4 bases from J, the junction kept 2 bases outside the gene matches. Germline V gene sequence: CDR1 MDHEN, CDR2 SYDVKM. The CDR3 spells CASRRGEYEQYF. Written as DNA, the CDR3 is TGTGCCAGCAGGCGGGGGGAGTACGAGCAGTACTTC. Supplemented by reference TRBV28 and TRBJ2-7, the full variable domain reads DVKVTQSSRYLVKRTGEKVFLECVQDMDHENMFWYRQDPGLGLRLIYFSYDVKMKEKGDIPEGYSVSREKKERFSLILESASTNQTSMYLCASRRGEYEQYFGPGTRLTVT.

The rearrangement joins TRBV7-9 to TRBJ2-1; weak D call: TRBD2 (6 bases). The ends were cut back, 5 bases at V and 4 bases at J, with 9 bases in the middle. Germline CDR1 is SEHNR and CDR2 is FQNEAQ (reference sequence). CDR3 length: 13 amino acids. CDR3 residues: CASSLTSYNEQFF. In DNA, the CDR3 is TGTGCCAGCAGCCTGACTAGTTACAATGAGCAGTTCTTC.

This clonotype was observed at least ten times. The chain carries TRBV7-9 and TRBJ1-2; unclear D gene. Germline V lookup: CDR1 SEHNR, CDR2 FQNEAQ (reference sequence). Trimming removed 1 base from V and 8 bases from J, with 11 bases in between. The CDR3 is 13 amino acids. The DNA of the CDR3 is TGTGCCAGCAGCTTAGGTGCTCTGCGGGGCTACACCTTC. It encodes CASSLGALRGYTF.

This clonotype has just a few counts. This chain connects TRBV7-2 to TRBJ1-6; 9 positions agree with TRBD1. The CDR3 consists of 15 residues. With 4 bases clipped from V and 7 bases from J, the junction kept 5 bases outside the gene matches. In germline, CDR1 is SGHTA, CDR2 FQGNSA. The CDR3 coding sequence is TGTGCCAGCAGCTACCGGACAGGGGTCAATTCACCCCTCCACTTT. Its translation is CASSYRTGVNSPLHF.

This clonotype occurred many times. The chain employs TRBV20-1 and TRBJ2-7; the match to TRBD2 covers 12 bases. This CDR3 has 17 residues. CDR1 DFQATT and CDR2 SNEGSKA come from the germline V gene (reference sequence). The junction had 17 bases not matched to a gene; V was cut back by 4 bases and J by 7 bases. The CDR3 is CSAKMASGRGLVGEQYF. CDR3 DNA sequence: TGCAGTGCTAAAATGGCTAGCGGGAGGGGGTTAGTTGGGGAGCAGTACTTC.

Only a few counts were recorded for this clonotype. The V and J genes are TRBV29-1 and TRBJ2-2, with TRBD2 matching over 7 bases. Losses at the gene ends were 4 bases for V and 2 bases for J; bases not matched to a gene: 4. Germline values: CDR1 SQVTM, CDR2 ANQGSEA. The CDR3 loop spans 14 amino acids. The chain's CDR3 is CSVARGLNTGELFF. As DNA, the CDR3 is TGCAGCGTTGCTAGGGGACTAAACACCGGGGAGCTGTTTTTT.

Worth noting for this clonotype: This sequence may be a read error, since a much larger clone differs from it by one base. The chain joins TRBV25-1 to TRBJ2-1; TRBD1 matches 7 bases. The V gene's germline CDR1 is MGHDK and CDR2 SYGVNS. The CDR3 is 14 residues long. Trimming took 3 bases from V and 6 from J; bases not matched to a gene: 5. In DNA form, the CDR3 reads TGTGCCAGCAGTGAGGGACAGTGGGGCAATGAGCAGTTCTTC. This gives the protein CASSEGQWGNEQFF.

This clonotype showed up many times. This sequence joins TRBV28 and TRBJ2-6; the D call may be TRBD1 or TRBD2 (5 bases each). Germline CDR1 and CDR2: MDHEN and SYDVKM. The CDR3 loop spans 16 amino acids. V lost 6 bases to trimming and J lost 0 bases, with 12 bases between them. The CDR3 DNA reads as TGTGCCAGCAGAAACCGGGGCTCCTCTGGGGCCAACGTCCTGACTTTC. It specifies CASRNRGSSGANVLTF.

This clonotype occurred a few times. This rearrangement joins TRBV7-8 to TRBJ2-7, with D tentatively TRBD2 (6 bases). The germline V gene encodes CDR1 SGHVS and CDR2 FQNEAQ. V gave up 2 bases and J gave up 7 bases, with 15 bases separating them. The CDR3 is 14 amino acids. CDR3 sequence reads: CASSLQGGVGEQYF. CDR3 bases: TGTGCCAGCAGCTTACAGGGAGGAGTAGGGGAGCAGTACTTC.

This clonotype came up a few times. V usage is TRBV3-1 and J usage is TRBJ2-5, with D possibly matching TRBD2 (7 bases). The CDR3 runs to 16 residues. The V gene lost 4 bases and the J gene lost 4 bases, with 19 bases spanning the gap. Germline CDR1 is LGHDT and CDR2 is YNNKEL (reference sequence). CDR3 DNA: TGTGCCAGCAGCCTGGTCGCGGGGGCAACGCGAGAGACCCAGTACTTC. It codes for CASSLVAGATRETQYF.

This clonotype was seen repeatedly, ten times or more. V is TRBV28 and J is TRBJ1-2, with no clear D. The V gene lost 7 bases and the J gene lost 1 base, with 7 bases spanning the gap. CDR3 length equals 12 residues. Germline values: CDR1 MDHEN, CDR2 SYDVKM. CDR3 amino acids: CASIGYNYGYTF. CDR3 sequence (DNA): TGTGCCAGCATAGGTTATAACTATGGCTACACCTTC.

The rearrangement joins TRBV7-6 to TRBJ2-5; D may be TRBD2 (7 bases). This CDR3 spans 13 amino acids. With 10 bases removed from V and 1 base from J, the gap between germline ends came to 13 bases. Germline V gene sequence: CDR1 SGHVS, CDR2 FNYEAQ. The CDR3 region is CATRRGGQETQYF. The CDR3 DNA sequence: TGTGCCACCCGGAGGGGGGGCCAAGAGACCCAGTACTTC.

This clonotype was recorded at least ten times. The chain combines TRBV7-6 with TRBJ2-1, with D tentatively TRBD1 (5 bases). This CDR3 is built from 16 residues. Per germline, CDR1 SGHVS and CDR2 FNYEAQ. Trimming shortened V by 3 bases and J by 0 bases, and 12 bases separated the two germline ends. In nucleotides, the CDR3 is TGTGCCAGCAGCTTTATAGGGGCGAGCTCCTACAATGAGCAGTTCTTC. Residues: CASSFIGASSYNEQFF.

This clonotype was counted at least ten times. The chain links TRBV6-1 to TRBJ2-5; 10 nucleotides line up with TRBD1. This CDR3 is 15 amino acids long. Germline CDR1 and CDR2: MNHNS and SASEGT. The ends lost 5 bases at V and 8 bases at J; junction bases unmatched: 11. The CDR3 region has the DNA TGTGCCAGCAGTCCCGGGACAGGGGATCTGAGAACCCAGTACTTC. Protein: CASSPGTGDLRTQYF.

This clonotype was seen a few times. This chain uses TRBV2 with TRBJ2-2; 7 bases agree with TRBD1. The CDR3 sequence is 14 residues long. J lost 6 bases, V lost 6 bases, and 7 bases had no gene match. The germline V gene has CDR1 SNHLY and CDR2 FYNNEI. CDR3 sequence (DNA): TGTGCCAGCAGGGAACAGGGGACCGCCGGGGAGCTGTTTTTT. Translating it yields CASREQGTAGELFF.

This clonotype was counted at least ten times. The chain recombines TRBV20-1 with TRBJ2-1; the D is unclear. CDR1 and CDR2 (germline): DFQATT, SNEGSKA (reference sequence). The CDR3 runs to 13 residues. V was trimmed by 2 bases and J by 3 bases, leaving 8 bases between them. The CDR3 DNA reads TGCAGTGCTAGACAGGCGAGCTACAATGAGCAGTTCTTC. Amino acids: CSARQASYNEQFF.

This clonotype occurred once. This may stem from a read error, because a much larger clone lies one nucleotide away. The J gene is TRBJ2-1, the V gene TRBV7-2; 8 bases agree with TRBD1. The V and J ends lost 7 bases and 4 bases, in that order; junction bases with no gene match: 12. CDR1 and CDR2 from the germline V gene are SGHTA and FQGNSA. This CDR3 region has 16 residues. The CDR3 bases are TGTGCCAGCAACCCAGGACAGGGAACCGTTTACAATGAGCAGTTCTTC. It translates to CASNPGQGTVYNEQFF.

This clonotype showed up many times. The CDR3 DNA reads as TGTGCCAGCAGTCCACATATTAGCGGGAGGGCCAATGAGCAGTTCTTC. It encodes CASSPHISGRANEQFF. The gene calls are TRBV28 and TRBJ2-1, with 11 bases that match TRBD2. With V trimmed by 5 bases and J by 6 bases, 9 bases remained unmatched. There are 16 residues in the CDR3. CDR1 and CDR2 from the germline V gene are MDHEN and SYDVKM.

This clonotype has ten or more counts. The V call is TRBV6-1, the J call TRBJ2-7, with 9 bases that match TRBD1. The junction had 9 bases not matched to a gene; V was cut back by 6 bases and J by 3 bases. This CDR3 has 15 residues. Germline loops: CDR1 MNHNS, CDR2 SASEGT. CDR3 residues: CASRGDRAFFYEQYF. CDR3 in DNA: TGTGCCAGCAGGGGGGACAGGGCCTTTTTCTACGAGCAGTACTTC.

The V gene is TRBV24-1, the J gene TRBJ1-5; D unclear. V lost 7 bases and J 6 bases, leaving 18 bases between the germline ends. CDR1 and CDR2 (germline): KGHDR, SFDVKD. This CDR3 is 15 amino acids long. The CDR3 coding sequence is TGTGCCACCAGCGGGAGGCGAAACGGGAGTCAGCCCCAGCATTTT. Encoded protein: CATSGRRNGSQPQHF.